This T cell receptor (beta chain) was profiled in a study of blood T cell repertoires in COVID-19 (dated by TCRdb to 2018 to 2020). Regarding the complete study: Samples from collaborators originated in the United States, Italy and Spain and spanned both the acute and convalescent phases of COVID-19. Subjects who had been exposed to COVID-19, were actively infected with it, or had recovered from it provided the deeply sampled blood TCRbeta repertoires that made up the dataset. The samples were drawn from two sources: the first 160 participants of the ongoing ImmuneRACE study, and 1,254 subjects contributed by 6 global collaborators. A de-identified subject ID, COVID-19 status, age in years and sex were almost always included in the sample metadata. Where available, HLA class I and class II types were taken from metadata supplied by the sample provider and were not determined by assay-based typing. The material from the prospective study consisted of cDNA or gDNA derived from T cells, B-cell-depleted T cells, or PBMCs. A freely available public database, intended as a resource for researchers studying the immune response to SARS-CoV-2, is where the repertoires were released.

In the prospective study, participants were roughly 18 to 100 years old, resided in about two dozen geographic areas of the United States, and were enrolled through a virtual design. Cohort assignment in the prospective study relied on participant-reported clinical history from a screening survey and a study questionnaire. Mobile phlebotomists in the prospective study collected whole blood, serum and a nasopharyngeal or oropharyngeal swab from every participant. Participants in the prospective study had the option to provide additional blood draws and questionnaires over a roughly 2-month period. Blood samples from the prospective study were shipped frozen or at room temperature prior to DNA extraction. TCRbeta CDR3 regions were amplified from genomic DNA by means of the immunoSEQ Assay, a bias-controlled multiplex PCR. The study's processing was this. The number of nucleated cells in each sample was estimated from the amplification of reference gene primers within the assay. To quantify the absolute abundance of each unique TCRbeta CDR3 rearrangement, sequence reads were collapsed and filtered. Productive Simpson clonality was computed per sample as the square root of Simpson's diversity index over productive rearrangements. TCRdb stores this immuneACCESS table with in-frame sequences only. Part of the clones is absent; in the studies checked, under half of the shortfall reflects unresolved V genes, and no reason is known for the rest. V, J and clone size are taken as reported in that table, and D and trimming were inferred from the DNA itself. In all, the sample holds 400,000 to 550,000 clones, and about 90% of those were seen once. The ten biggest clones cover approximately 2% of the sample.

For this clone: It lacks a known antigen. Base qualities are not recorded, but no much larger clone differs from it by a single base.

The junction shows trimming of 7 bases on V and 10 bases on J, plus 14 bases between the germline ends. The CDR3, from cysteine to phenylalanine, totals 12 residues. Only the CDR3 DNA is retained, 36 bases long and in frame from the first base. Beyond this particular receptor, the publication reports: The amount of clinical and demographic metadata varied by source and participant and was provided uncurated.

The receptor chain draws on TRBV12-3 or TRBV12-4 and TRBJ2-1, with no D gene named confidently. Sequenced: PBMCs or T cells enriched from blood (not recorded which). The sequence came from a woman aged 18-30 years with acute COVID-19. The CDR3 protein is CASNSQVEEQFF. The sequence in DNA is TGTGCCAGCAATTCCCAAGTAGAGGAGCAGTTCTTC.